Listed below are T cell receptor beta chains from one sample, sequenced in a study of cytomegalovirus exposure and HLA in healthy donors. The data were produced by immunoSEQ multiplex PCR, yet TCRdb's version contains in-frame clones alone and is incomplete. The table includes around 130,000 clones, 70% to 85% detected once. The sequenced sample was PBMCs. The receptors here all came from a woman aged 18-29 years in good health and CMV-seropositive. Both conserved end residues are part of each CDR3. Fields, in order: D gene, clone size, J gene, V gene, CDR3 protein, CDR3 DNA. A D gene is named only where the DNA matches it firmly. Some rows mark clone size as missing; the rest say once, few, many or name a class of expanded clone.

d_call: -; clone_size: -; j_call: TRBJ1-2; v_call: TRBV12-5; cdr3_aa: CASGPEGVYGYTF; cdr3_nt: TGTGCTAGTGGCCCTGAAGGGGTCTATGGCTACACCTTC
d_call: TRBD1; clone_size: -; j_call: TRBJ2-1; v_call: TRBV5-1; cdr3_aa: CASRVETGTQNEQFF; cdr3_nt: TGCGCCAGCAGGGTAGAGACAGGGACCCAGAATGAGCAGTTCTTC
d_call: -; clone_size: few; j_call: TRBJ1-3; v_call: TRBV27; cdr3_aa: CASSLSFGPSGNTIYF; cdr3_nt: TGTGCCAGCAGTTTATCGTTCGGTCCTTCGGGAAACACCATATATTTT
d_call: -; clone_size: -; j_call: TRBJ2-3; v_call: TRBV7-9; cdr3_aa: CSSSPGTENTQYF; cdr3_nt: TGTTCCAGCAGCCCCGGGACTGAAAATACGCAGTATTTT
d_call: -; clone_size: -; j_call: TRBJ1-1; v_call: TRBV2; cdr3_aa: CASGREGDTEAFF; cdr3_nt: TGTGCCAGCGGGCGAGAGGGGGATACTGAAGCTTTCTTT
d_call: TRBD1; clone_size: -; j_call: TRBJ1-1; v_call: TRBV19; cdr3_aa: CASSTGLLNTEAFF; cdr3_nt: TGTGCCAGTTCGACAGGGCTTCTTAACACTGAAGCTTTCTTT
d_call: -; clone_size: -; j_call: TRBJ2-5; v_call: TRBV7-8; cdr3_aa: CASSSRGETQYF; cdr3_nt: TGTGCCAGCAGCTCCCGCGGAGAGACCCAGTACTTC
d_call: TRBD1; clone_size: -; j_call: TRBJ1-2; v_call: TRBV28; cdr3_aa: CASSLGQGGGYTF; cdr3_nt: TGTGCCAGCAGTTTGGGACAGGGGGGAGGCTACACCTTC
d_call: -; clone_size: -; j_call: TRBJ2-2; v_call: TRBV6-6; cdr3_aa: CASSISGSDSGELFF; cdr3_nt: TGTGCCAGCAGTATCTCGGGAAGCGATAGCGGGGAGCTGTTTTTT
d_call: TRBD1; clone_size: -; j_call: TRBJ2-7; v_call: TRBV6-1; cdr3_aa: CASWKGTGIPEQYF; cdr3_nt: TGTGCCAGCTGGAAAGGGACAGGGATTCCCGAGCAGTACTTC
d_call: -; clone_size: -; j_call: TRBJ2-7; v_call: TRBV5-5; cdr3_aa: CASSSPGGLYEQYF; cdr3_nt: TGTGCCAGCAGCTCTCCAGGGGGACTCTACGAGCAGTACTTC
d_call: TRBD1; clone_size: -; j_call: TRBJ2-1; v_call: TRBV11-1; cdr3_aa: CASGGQGSEQFF; cdr3_nt: TGTGCCAGCGGGGGACAGGGGAGTGAGCAGTTCTTC
d_call: -; clone_size: -; j_call: TRBJ2-5; v_call: TRBV5-6; cdr3_aa: CASSTDGWLETQYF; cdr3_nt: TGTGCCAGCAGCACCGACGGGTGGTTGGAGACCCAGTACTTC
d_call: -; clone_size: -; j_call: TRBJ1-1; v_call: TRBV27; cdr3_aa: CASSLGQGSEAFF; cdr3_nt: TGTGCCAGCAGTTTAGGCCAGGGTTCTGAAGCTTTCTTT
d_call: -; clone_size: -; j_call: TRBJ2-7; v_call: TRBV27; cdr3_aa: CASSLLGGYDGQQYF; cdr3_nt: TGTGCCAGCAGTTTATTGGGTGGGTACGATGGGCAGCAGTACTTC
d_call: -; clone_size: once; j_call: TRBJ1-4; v_call: TRBV6-6; cdr3_aa: CASSYDGVVSEKLFF; cdr3_nt: TGTGCCAGCAGTTACGACGGGGTAGTCTCTGAAAAACTGTTTTTT
d_call: TRBD1; clone_size: -; j_call: TRBJ2-2; v_call: TRBV7-3; cdr3_aa: CASRRGTGSPGEPFF; cdr3_nt: TGTGCCAGCAGGCGCGGGACAGGGTCTCCCGGGGAGCCGTTTTTT